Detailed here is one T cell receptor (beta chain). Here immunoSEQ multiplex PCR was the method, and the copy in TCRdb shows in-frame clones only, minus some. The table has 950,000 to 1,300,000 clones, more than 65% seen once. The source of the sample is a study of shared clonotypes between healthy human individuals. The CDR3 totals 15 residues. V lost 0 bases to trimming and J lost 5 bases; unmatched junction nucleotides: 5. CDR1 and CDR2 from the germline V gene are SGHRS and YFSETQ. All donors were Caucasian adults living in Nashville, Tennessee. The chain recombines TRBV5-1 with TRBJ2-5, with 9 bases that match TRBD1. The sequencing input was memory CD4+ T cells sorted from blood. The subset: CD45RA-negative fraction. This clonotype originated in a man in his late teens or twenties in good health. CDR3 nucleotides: TGCGCCAGCAGCTTGGGGACAGGGGCGGAGGAGACCCAGTACTTC. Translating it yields CASSLGTGAEETQYF.